Here is one T cell receptor (beta chain) with its context. What it binds is unknown. This record belongs to a study of monozygotic twins with inflammatory bowel disease. CDR3 length: 15 residues. Germline lookup yields CDR1 SGHTA and CDR2 FQGNSA. One entry per CDR3 protein, without DNA, is what TCRdb gives after re-calling the 5' RACE reads. The sample data list fewer than 150,000 distinct CDR3 sequences. Study-wide results and caveats: Neither one strong signal nor one clonotype associated with IBD was supported. Background noise in patient repertoires may stem from differing immunosuppressive treatments.

Input material: blood. The origin of this receptor is a human donor with ulcerative colitis or Crohn's disease, or a healthy co-twin of an affected twin (not recorded which). The chain employs TRBV7-2 and TRBJ2-3; as DNA is missing, the TRBD1 call by TCRdb cannot be tested. CDR3 loop: CASTQQGKRADTQYF.